This is a list of T cell receptor beta chains from one sample in a study of shared clonotypes between healthy human individuals. Using immunoSEQ multiplex PCR, the repertoire was profiled, and TCRdb retains in-frame clones only, with some absent. The table has fewer than 500,000 clones, approximately 79% seen once; the top ten hold around 13%. Sequencing was done on a sample of PBMCs. These receptors were collected from a woman aged 40 to 50 in good health. Some clones in this sample may be carry-over from other donors' samples. The CDR3 runs from the conserved cysteine through the conserved F or W.

v_call,j_call,cdr3_aa
TRBV7-7,TRBJ2-1,CASSLAPNSNEQFF
TRBV2,TRBJ1-1,CASSERGAGGTEAFF
TRBV7-9,TRBJ1-2,CASSKGTGLNYGYTF
TRBV27,TRBJ2-1,CASSSTGGNNEQFF
TRBV5-1,TRBJ1-2,CASSQGAPTYGYTF
TRBV7-2,TRBJ2-3,CASTRQGTSSTDTQYF
TRBV7-3,TRBJ2-2,CASSLQSGTGELFF
TRBV7-9,TRBJ1-1,CASSLEGGTEAFF
TRBV2,TRBJ2-1,CASSPGTGAYNEQFF
TRBV7-6,TRBJ2-3,CASRHRGSTDTQYF
TRBV4-1,TRBJ2-5,CASSQDRPGETQYF
TRBV6-5,TRBJ1-2,CASSYIRGGYYGYTF
TRBV7-2,TRBJ2-1,CASRPFGGLSSYNEQFF
TRBV6-1,TRBJ2-1,CASKFPGTSDNEQFF
TRBV2,TRBJ1-2,CASRNSAILGYTF
TRBV7-9,TRBJ2-1,CASSSPGSGRNFF
TRBV10-3,TRBJ1-3,CAISEDGTDTIYF
TRBV12-1,TRBJ1-2,CASSCARLVRGKKSYTF
TRBV6-5,TRBJ2-7,CASSYSAGAGYEQYF
TRBV11-3,TRBJ2-3,CASSSRSAGGPGDTQYF
TRBV4-1,TRBJ1-3,CASSTLGVSGNTIYF
TRBV27,TRBJ1-4,CASSSSGRGLKFATNEKLFF
TRBV19,TRBJ2-7,CASSIGTGDEQYF
TRBV11-2,TRBJ2-5,CASSLGGLAAGTQYF
TRBV25-1,TRBJ2-1,CASSDGLAGATYNEQFF
TRBV7-2,TRBJ1-2,CASSLGQPYGYTF
TRBV6-1,TRBJ1-1,CASNPGARDTEAFF
TRBV4-1,TRBJ2-3,CASSQALLGTSTDTQYF
TRBV7-3,TRBJ2-1,CASSPTLAFDEQFF
TRBV7-2,TRBJ2-3,CASSLMGLATDTQYF
TRBV9,TRBJ1-1,CASSVLDRDTEAFF
TRBV5-1,TRBJ2-5,CASSLSGTADQETQYF
TRBV7-3,TRBJ2-3,CASSLTGRTDTQYF
TRBV4-1,TRBJ2-1,CASILELGGNEQLF
TRBV6-6,TRBJ1-1,CASTLGGTEAFF
TRBV10-3,TRBJ2-1,CAISSLAESYNEQFF
TRBV6-5,TRBJ1-2,CASSYGTGAAFYGYTF
TRBV27,TRBJ2-7,CASRPNRGVGHEQYF
TRBV7-8,TRBJ2-1,CASSKLAGYLNEQFF
TRBV5-1,TRBJ2-2,CASSLGLVATGELFF
TRBV27,TRBJ1-3,CASSLPQGGNTIYF
TRBV5-8,TRBJ1-1,CASSLFVGWNTEAFF
TRBV5-1,TRBJ2-1,CASSGGTSGYNEQFF
TRBV7-8,TRBJ2-7,CASRRRAACEQYF
TRBV14,TRBJ2-7,CASSQWRTDEQYF
TRBV15,TRBJ2-7,CATSREGSGRATSVHEQYF
TRBV11-2,TRBJ1-3,CASGRTGGQPNTIYF
TRBV5-1,TRBJ1-5,CASSLASGLNQPQHF
TRBV27,TRBJ2-1,CASRKLTTTYNEQFF
TRBV4-1,TRBJ2-7,CASSQGDLGQGSYEQYF
TRBV2,TRBJ1-5,CASSETLQGQPQHF
TRBV4-1,TRBJ2-1,CASSQVLNEQFF